This entry concerns a single T cell receptor (beta chain). The data belong to a study of blood T cell repertoires in COVID-19. Study overall: The United States, Italy and Spain supplied acute and convalescent COVID-19 samples. From T cells, B-cell-depleted T cells, or PBMCs came the material, which was cDNA or gDNA.

From germline, CDR1 is MNHEY and CDR2 SVGAGI. After removal of 7 bases from V and 8 bases from J, the junction contained 9 bases not matched to a gene. The CDR3 spans 13 residues. Study processing details: For nucleated cells, counts were estimated from reference gene primer amplification. Repertoires were generated with immunoSEQ multiplex PCR, while TCRdb's copy carries only in-frame clones and drops some. That table gives V, J and clone size, and the DNA gave D and trimming. The repertoire holds roughly 110,000 clones, with 80% as singletons. V usage is TRBV6-5 and J usage is TRBJ1-1; 8 positions agree with TRBD1. The receptor was isolated from a man between 65 and 85 years old with acute or convalescent COVID-19. The sample was peripheral blood. CDR3 residues: CASTDRAGMEAFF. CDR3 DNA: TGTGCCAGCACGGACAGGGCGGGTATGGAAGCTTTCTTT.